This TCR beta chain is drawn from a study of OX40 agonist ivuxolimab in advanced cancers. Clones were sequenced by immunoSEQ multiplex PCR, and TCRdb holds only the in-frame ones, with some missing. In the table there are approximately 42,000 clones, approximately 78% of which are singletons. This clone was observed a few times. The germline V and J ends were trimmed by 0 bases and 4 bases, with 19 bases remaining between them. This CDR3 spans 17 amino acids. The germline V gene encodes CDR1 SGHDT and CDR2 YYEEEE. The sequencing here drew on CD4+ or CD8+ T cells sorted from blood, taken in a trial of the OX40 agonist ivuxolimab. The TCR sequence derives from an adult with an advanced solid tumor such as melanoma, head and neck, liver or kidney cancer. The chain carries TRBV5-6 and TRBJ2-5; TRBD1 is a possible D gene (7 bases). The CDR3 region has the DNA TGTGCCAGCAGCTTGGATCTCAACAGGGGACTGGGAGAGACCCAGTACTTC. This encodes CASSLDLNRGLGETQYF.